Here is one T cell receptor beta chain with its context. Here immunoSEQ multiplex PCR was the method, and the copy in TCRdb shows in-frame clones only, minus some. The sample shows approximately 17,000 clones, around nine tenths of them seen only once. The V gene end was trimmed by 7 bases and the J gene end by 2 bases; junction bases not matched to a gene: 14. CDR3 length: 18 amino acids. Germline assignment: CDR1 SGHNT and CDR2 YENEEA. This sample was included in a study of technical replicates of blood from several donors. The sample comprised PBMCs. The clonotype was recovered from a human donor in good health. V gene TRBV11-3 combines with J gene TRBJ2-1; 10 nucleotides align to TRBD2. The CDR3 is CASNNLAGVLLAYNEQFF. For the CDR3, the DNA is TGTGCCAGCAATAACCTAGCGGGAGTCCTTCTGGCCTACAATGAGCAGTTCTTC.